Listed below are T cell receptor beta chains from one sample, sequenced in a study of vaccination and CD4 T cells after COVID-19. TCRdb processed the PCR reads anew with MiXCR; each CDR3 protein has one entry. The sample holds under 20,000 distinct CDR3 sequences, 62% seen once. Source: CD4+ T cells from blood, taken before SARS-CoV-2 vaccination. The source of these receptors is a human donor who had recovered from COVID-19. Each CDR3 is given with its conserved first and last residue. The D gene is left open where the match is weak. The size entry is marked missing in some rows and otherwise reads once, few, many or a size class.

J gene | D gene | V gene | clone size | CDR3 DNA | CDR3 protein
TRBJ1-5 | TRBD1 | TRBV20-1 | - | TGCAGTGCTTCCTACGTCCCGGGACAGGGGAGGAGGTATAGCAATCAGCCCCAGCATTTT | CSASYVPGQGRRYSNQPQHF
TRBJ1-2 | - | TRBV20-1 | - | TGCAGTGCCAGAGCCAGGACAGCGTTATATGGCTACACCTTC | CSARARTALYGYTF
TRBJ2-5 | TRBD1 | TRBV20-1 | - | TGCAGTGCTAGTCGAGACAGGGTAGTTCCAGAGACCCAGTACTTC | CSASRDRVVPETQYF
TRBJ1-5 | - | TRBV6-5 | - | TGTGCCAGCAGTTACTCGCTGGGGGCAGGACAGCCCCAGCATTTT | CASSYSLGAGQPQHF
TRBJ1-5 | TRBD1 | TRBV28 | few | TGTGCCAGCAGTATAAACCTGATCCGGGGACAGAAAGGCCAGCATTTT | CASSINLIRGQKGQHF
TRBJ2-3 | TRBD2 | TRBV20-1 | - | TGCAGTGCTAGCCATCTCAAGACTAGCGGGAGAGATACGCAGTATTTT | CSASHLKTSGRDTQYF
TRBJ1-2 | - | TRBV12-3/TRBV12-4 | - | TGTGCCAGCAGTTTTGACAGGAATAACTATGGCTACACCTTC | CASSFDRNNYGYTF
TRBJ1-6 | - | TRBV6-1 | few | TGTGCCAGCAGTCCGCTTTTCTCCTATAATTCACCCCTCCACTTT | CASSPLFSYNSPLHF
TRBJ1-2 | - | TRBV28 | - | TGTGCCAGCAGTTTGGCGAGTCGTGGCAGCGGTTTGGGCTACACCTTC | CASSLASRGSGLGYTF
TRBJ1-5 | - | TRBV28 | - | TGTGCCAGCAGACCGGGTGGGATAGAGCCCCAGCATTTT | CASRPGGIEPQHF
TRBJ2-3 | - | TRBV5-1 | - | TGCGCCAGCAGCTTGGTAGGGGTCGCAGATACGCAGTATTTT | CASSLVGVADTQYF
TRBJ1-5 | TRBD1 | TRBV20-1 | - | TGCAGTGCTACTAACGCGGGGACAGTTGCTCAGCCCCAGCATTTT | CSATNAGTVAQPQHF
TRBJ1-4 | TRBD1 | TRBV6-2/TRBV6-3 | - | TGTGCCAGCAGCCCGGACAGGAACGGGAATGAAAAACTGTTTTTT | CASSPDRNGNEKLFF
TRBJ1-1 | - | TRBV10-2 | - | TGCGCCAGCAGTGAAGCTTGCACTGAAGCTTTCTTT | CASSEACTEAFF
TRBJ2-5 | - | TRBV2 | - | TGTGCCAGCTCCGAAGAGACCCAGTACTTC | CASSEETQYF
TRBJ1-1 | TRBD1 | TRBV7-9 | - | TGTGCCAGCAGCCAAGGGGGCGGGAACACTGAAGCTTTCTTT | CASSQGGGNTEAFF
TRBJ1-5 | - | TRBV19 | - | TGTGCCAGTACGACCGGGGGCAGGATCAATCAGCCCCAGCATTTT | CASTTGGRINQPQHF
TRBJ1-6 | - | TRBV2 | - | TGTGCCACCCTCATGCTCAGGGAATCACCCCTCCACTTT | CATLMLRESPLHF
TRBJ2-2 | TRBD1 | TRBV5-1 | once | TGCGCCAGCAGCTGGACAGGGGGTATAACCGGGGAGCTGTTTTTT | CASSWTGGITGELFF
TRBJ2-7 | - | TRBV28 | - | TGTGCCAGCAGTCTCCCTCCCTCCTACGAGCAGTACTTC | CASSLPPSYEQYF
TRBJ2-2 | - | TRBV7-9 | - | TGTGCCAGCAGCTTAGGCAACCCGGGTTGGGGCACCGGGGAGCTGTTTTTT | CASSLGNPGWGTGELFF
TRBJ1-2 | TRBD1 | TRBV7-2 | - | TGTGCCAGCAGCTTAGGTTCGACCGGACAGGGGAGAGGCTACACCTTC | CASSLGSTGQGRGYTF
TRBJ1-5 | - | TRBV6-2/TRBV6-3 | - | TGTGCCAGCTCGGGGGACTGGGGCAATCAGCCCCAGCATTTT | CASSGDWGNQPQHF
TRBJ1-1 | TRBD1 | TRBV20-1 | once | TGCAGTGCTAGGGTCCCGGGACAGGGGCGCGTCACTGAAGCTTTCTTT | CSARVPGQGRVTEAFF
TRBJ2-3 | - | TRBV7-9 | - | TGTGCCAGCTCCGCGGTGGGGGCAGATACGCAGTATTTT | CASSAVGADTQYF
TRBJ1-5 | - | TRBV18 | - | TGTGCCAGCTCACCACCTAAGGGGCATCAGCCCCAGCATTTT | CASSPPKGHQPQHF
TRBJ2-1 | TRBD2 | TRBV19 | few | TGTGCCAGTAGTATAGATCGGGCGTCTAGCGGGATCTACAATGAGCAGTTCTTC | CASSIDRASSGIYNEQFF
TRBJ2-5 | TRBD2 | TRBV5-1 | - | TGCGCCAGCGGGGAGGGAGAGACCCAGTACTTC | CASGEGETQYF